What follows are 3 T cell receptor beta chains derived from one specimen sequenced in a study of OX40 agonist ivuxolimab in advanced cancers. Here immunoSEQ multiplex PCR was the method, and the copy in TCRdb shows in-frame clones only, minus some. The table has about 83,000 clones, about 88% seen once. Specimen: CD4+ or CD8+ T cells sorted from blood, collected in a trial of the OX40 agonist ivuxolimab. Receptors were obtained from an adult with an advanced solid tumor such as melanoma, head and neck, liver or kidney cancer.

Ten or more counts support this clone. The chain couples TRBV5-6 to TRBJ1-5, with D possibly TRBD1 on 6 matching bases. With 2 bases removed from V and 4 bases from J, the gap between germline ends came to 13 bases. The CDR3 has 15 amino acids. The germline CDR1 and CDR2 sequences are SGHDT and YYEEEE. The CDR3 spells CASSLLNRVNQPQHF. DNA of the CDR3: TGTGCCAGCAGCTTACTTAACAGGGTGAATCAGCCCCAGCATTTT.

The rearrangement links TRBV30 to TRBJ1-1; maybe TRBD1 (5 bases). Germline assignment: CDR1 GTSNPN and CDR2 SVGIG (reference sequence). The V gene lost 3 bases and the J gene lost 8 bases, with 10 bases spanning the gap. The CDR3 runs 11 residues. Here the CDR3 DNA reads TGTGCCTGGAGCGGGGCAGGGGAAGCTTTCTTT. It translates to CAWSGAGEAFF. The full variable domain, in which reference TRBV30 and TRBJ1-1 provide the parts outside the CDR3, is SQTIHQWPATLVQPVGSPLSLECTVEGTSNPNLYWYRQAAGRGLQLLFYSVGIGQISSEVPQNLSASRPQDRQFILSSKKLLLSDSGFYLCAWSGAGEAFFGQGTRLTVV.

The rearrangement links TRBV4-2 to TRBJ1-1; D unclear. The V gene's germline CDR1 is LGHNA and CDR2 YNFKEQ. V was pared by 4 bases and J by 0 bases, with 21 bases between. The CDR3 sequence is 18 residues long. CDR3 coding DNA: TGTGCCAGCAGCCCACCTCCCGGAGAGCTTGCTATGAACACTGAAGCTTTCTTT. This gives the protein CASSPPPGELAMNTEAFF.